This paragraph covers one T cell receptor beta chain sequence. Its antigen target is currently unknown. No base quality information exists; no much larger clone differs at one position. Sequencing used an Illumina HiSeq 1500. TCRdb applied fastp at Q25 and MiXCR to the public reads, then kept only in-frame beta chains. All rows with the same CDR3 protein become a single entry with the most common DNA and genes. This sample has 45,000 to 75,000 distinct CDR3 sequences in its table, and about a third of those were observed once. The top ten clonotypes cover about two thirds of the sample. The data belong to a study of T cell repertoires in cytomegalovirus infection (dated by TCRdb to between 2018 and 2021). Describing the broader study: Donor HLA type was relevant to the analysis, as public TCR beta signatures indicated carriage of CMV infection together with the matching HLA type. The paper's findings and limits, for the study overall: Cumulative frequency of public TCR beta family members discriminated carriers of CMV infection plus the relevant HLA type in this cohort and an independent approximately 360-donor cohort. The ex vivo response was dominated by HLA-C-restricted CMV-specific TCR beta clonotypes, which also provided the single most frequent clonotype in two of eight donors.

The receptor was derived from a human donor in good health (CMV status not recorded). Some clones in this sample may be carry-over from other donors' samples. The sequenced sample consisted of PBMCs, sequenced either directly or after in vitro stimulation (not recorded which).

The DNA is TGTGCCAGCAGTCCCCCCAGGAGGGGAATGAACACCGGGGAGCTGTTTTTT. Translated, it reads CASSPPRRGMNTGELFF. The rearranged segments are TRBV12-3 or TRBV12-4 and TRBJ2-2; TRBD2 is a possible D gene, resting on 6 matching bases. The cysteine opens and the phenylalanine closes a CDR3 of 17 amino acids. CDR3 DNA is the only sequence kept; it has 51 bases, read in frame from the first base. Trimming costs V 5 bases and J 1 base, and their ends lie 17 bases apart.